The sequence of this TCR beta chain was determined in a study of regulatory T cells in long-lasting Graves disease. Trimming took off 5 bases at V and 0 bases at J, with 16 bases between the two ends. The CDR3 is 17 residues long. The V gene's germline CDR1 is LNHNV and CDR2 YYDKDF (reference sequence). TCR beta libraries were built with iRepertoire HTBI primers and Arm-PCR of CDR3 regions. TCRdb used MiXCR to reprocess the multiplex PCR reads, holding one entry per CDR3 protein. This table holds under 700,000 distinct CDR3 sequences, 15% to 20% found once. Time point here: newly diagnosed GD, antithyroid drugs for less than 3 months. PBMC-derived RNA was used for the TCR library. Notes on this clonotype: Since no conserved phenylalanine or tryptophan closes the CDR3, a read error is the likely cause.

These same records also appear under a second study, on T cells in Graves' hyperthyroidism and ophthalmopathy.

The V call is TRBV15, the J call TRBJ1-4; no reliable D call. Source: peripheral blood mononuclear cells (PBMCs), taken at new diagnosis, from a patient treated with antithyroid drugs. This clonotype was obtained from a woman aged 35 to 60 with Graves disease. The CDR3 loop reads CATSGLDSLATNEKLFL. CDR3 bases: TGTGCCACCAGCGGACTGGACTCACTAGCAACTAATGAAAAACTGTTTCTT.